This T cell receptor (beta chain) emerged from a study of technical replicates of blood from several donors. CDR3 length: 14 amino acids. The V and J ends lost 3 bases and 2 bases respectively, with 10 bases between them. In germline, CDR1 is SGHRS, CDR2 YFSETQ. Generated by immunoSEQ multiplex PCR, the TCRdb table keeps only in-frame clones and is missing some. The data contain 75,000 to 90,000 clones, roughly 93% of them singletons. Source material: T cells isolated from PBMCs. The TCR comes from a human donor in good health. The chain joins TRBV5-1 to TRBJ2-3; a weak D match, TRBD1 (6 bases). For the CDR3, the DNA is TGCGCCAGCAGCTGGGACACAGTCACAGATACGCAGTATTTT. It is translated as CASSWDTVTDTQYF.